This T cell receptor (beta chain) was found in a study of blood T cell repertoires in COVID-19. Germline-derived CDR1 and CDR2 are MDHEN and SYDVKM. The germline V and J ends were trimmed by 6 bases and 5 bases, with 13 bases remaining between them. CDR3 length: 14 residues. The method was immunoSEQ multiplex PCR; TCRdb's version includes in-frame clones alone and lacks a portion of them. Of about 110,000 clones in the sample, nearly 90% are singletons; the top ten hold more than 4.5%. The sample comprised peripheral blood. The chain carries TRBV28 and TRBJ1-4; maybe TRBD1 (6 bases). This receptor was identified in a human donor in a cohort sampled during active COVID-19. The CDR3 DNA sequence: TGTGCCAGCAGCAACAGGGCCAGGAATGAAAAACTGTTTTTT. Its translation: CASSNRARNEKLFF.